The T cell receptor (beta chain) described here comes from a study of T-cell reconstitution after alpha-beta-depleted transplantation in children. The CDR3 extends over 15 amino acids. The V end lost 4 bases, the J end lost 1 base, and 11 bases lay between the germline ends. The germline V gene encodes CDR1 SNHLY and CDR2 FYNNEI. This clonotype occurred a few times. Unique molecular identifiers were incorporated into the prepared TCRbeta library. MiXCR, applied by TCRdb to the PCR reads, yields one record per CDR3 protein. The data show some 300,000 distinct CDR3 sequences, with 10% seen just once and around 2.4% held by the top ten.

The sequenced sample was PBMCs from the stem cell graft donor, obtained from the stem cell graft. V is TRBV2 and J is TRBJ1-5; unclear D gene. This TCR was sampled from a human donor who donated a stem cell graft to a child with acute lymphoblastic leukemia. DNA of the CDR3: TGTGCCAGCAGTGCGGCCAGCCACAGCAATCAGCCCCAGCATTTT. This codes for CASSAASHSNQPQHF.